Presented here are 26 T cell receptor beta chains from one specimen sequenced in a study of post-analysis software for immune sequencing data. These receptors' targets are unknown. Unique molecular identifiers featured in each of the TCR beta cDNA libraries. MiXCR, run by TCRdb on the PCR reads, gives a single entry per CDR3 protein. The sample records roughly 700,000 distinct CDR3 sequences, 25% to 30% being singletons. Study-level points and caveats: Included in a set of roughly five TRBV segments more frequent in patients than controls were TRBV5-6, TRBV5-1 and TRBV20-1.

Sequenced material: blood. Source of these receptors: a girl aged 10-17 years with multiple sclerosis.

The chain couples TRBV6-2 or TRBV6-3 to TRBJ1-1; 7 nucleotides align to TRBD1. The CDR3 contains 14 residues. The V and J ends lost 6 bases and 0 bases, in that order; junction bases with no gene match: 4. The germline CDR1 and CDR2 sequences are MNHEY and SVGEGT. CDR3 sequence reads: CASSLRGVNTEAFF. The CDR3 region has the DNA TGTGCCAGCAGCCTCAGGGGGGTGAACACTGAAGCTTTCTTT.

This clonotype was counted between two and nine times. The chain carries TRBV7-2 and TRBJ1-5, with D possibly matching TRBD1 (5 bases). Trimming removed 6 bases at V and 9 bases at J, with 18 bases between. The CDR3 loop spans 14 amino acids. The germline V gene has CDR1 SGHTA and CDR2 FQGNSA. CDR3 nucleotides: TGTGCCAGCAGGCGCGGGGGGGTTTTAACGCCCCAGCATTTT. This codes for CASRRGGVLTPQHF.

This clonotype was found a few times. This rearrangement joins TRBV12-3 or TRBV12-4 to TRBJ1-1; maybe TRBD1 (5 bases). The length of the CDR3 is 14 residues. Trimming stripped 3 bases from V and 1 base from J, with 9 bases between. The CDR3 is CASSLAGPNTEAFF. DNA for the CDR3: TGTGCCAGCAGTTTGGCAGGGCCGAACACTGAAGCTTTCTTT.

There are many counts of this clonotype. The rearrangement joins TRBV20-1 to TRBJ2-1; 9 bases fit TRBD2. CDR3 size: 15 residues. Germline V CDR1 and CDR2: DFQATT, SNEGSKA (reference sequence). With 6 bases clipped from V and 4 bases from J, the junction kept 10 bases outside the gene matches. The CDR3 DNA reads TGCAGTGCCTTATGGCCTAGCGGGGCTTACAATGAGCAGTTCTTC. Translation: CSALWPSGAYNEQFF.

The chain combines TRBV29-1 with TRBJ2-5; D may be TRBD2 (6 bases). The V and J ends lost 5 bases and 9 bases respectively, with 10 bases between them. The germline V gene encodes CDR1 SQVTM and CDR2 ANQGSEA. This CDR3 has 10 residues. CDR3 amino acids: CSVRPGAQYF. CDR3 in DNA: TGCAGCGTTCGCCCGGGGGCCCAGTACTTC.

About this clonotype itself: One junction end does not reproduce the germline sequence, and a read error may be involved. The chain combines TRBV4-3 with TRBJ2-2; TRBD1 matches 7 bases. Germline values: CDR1 LGHNA, CDR2 YSLEER. The CDR3 has 17 amino acids. The chain's CDR3 is CASSQDNGQANTGELFF. The CDR3 DNA is TGCGCTAGCAGCCAAGATAATGGACAGGCGAACACCGGGGAGCTGTTTTTT.

On this clonotype itself: One junction end does not reproduce the germline sequence, and a read error may be involved. The V call is TRBV5-1, the J call TRBJ2-1; the match to TRBD2 covers 9 bases. This CDR3 has 16 amino acids. From germline, CDR1 is SGHRS and CDR2 YFSETQ. This CDR3 reads CASRQRGGGGLNEQFF. The CDR3 DNA reads as TGCGCCAGCAGACAAAGAGGCGGGGGGGGCCTCAATGAACAGTTCTTC.

This clonotype has just a few counts. The genes are TRBV13 and TRBJ2-7; D is ambiguous. The CDR3 spans 13 residues. Deletions cut 5 bases from V and 3 bases from J, with 11 bases between. Germline V CDR1 and CDR2: PRHDT, FYEKMQ (reference sequence). CDR3 coding DNA: TGTGCCAGCAGCCCCGCTCCCCTCTACGAGCAGTACTTC. Encoded protein: CASSPAPLYEQYF.

This chain connects TRBV28 to TRBJ2-1; D is perhaps TRBD1 (6 bases). From germline, CDR1 is MDHEN and CDR2 SYDVKM. The CDR3 is 13 residues long. Between the trimmed V and J ends, which lost 6 bases and 8 bases, there was a span of 14 bases. Written as DNA, the CDR3 is TGTGCCAGCAGAATACAGGGTGTCCATGAGCAGTTCTTC. This sequence encodes CASRIQGVHEQFF. The full variable domain, its missing parts supplied by reference TRBV28 and TRBJ2-1, is DVKVTQSSRYLVKRTGEKVFLECVQDMDHENMFWYRQDPGLGLRLIYFSYDVKMKEKGDIPEGYSVSREKKERFSLILESASTNQTSMYLCASRIQGVHEQFFGPGTRLTVL.

There are a few counts of this clonotype. This chain connects TRBV6-1 to TRBJ2-3, with 12 bases identical to TRBD2. Germline CDR1 and CDR2: MNHNS and SASEGT. With V trimmed by 3 bases and J by 3 bases, 7 bases remained unmatched. The CDR3 is made up of 17 amino acids. The CDR3 DNA follows: TGTGCCAGCAGTGATTCCCCTAGCGGGAGGGGGACAGATACGCAGTATTTT. Translating it yields CASSDSPSGRGTDTQYF.

This clonotype was seen once. The chain is built from TRBV5-1 and TRBJ2-4; 9 bases are shared with TRBD2. The better agreement between TRBJ2-5 and the DNA end casts doubt on the J call. Germline-derived CDR1 and CDR2 are SGHRS and YFSETQ. This CDR3 is built from 15 residues. The CDR3 nucleotides are TGCGCCAGCAGCGGGAGCGGGAGGAATGAAGAGACCCAGTACTTC. It translates to CASSGSGRNEETQYF.

This clonotype was found a few times. The rearrangement joins TRBV5-1 to TRBJ2-3; perhaps TRBD1 as D (5 bases). Between the trimmed V and J ends, which lost 4 bases and 2 bases, there was a span of 8 bases. The CDR3 is 13 residues long. The germline V gene has CDR1 SGHRS and CDR2 YFSETQ. The CDR3 is CASSRRDTDTQYF. For the CDR3, the DNA is TGCGCCAGCAGCCGCAGGGACACAGATACGCAGTATTTT.

This clonotype was found a few times. The rearrangement uses TRBV7-2 and TRBJ1-2, with D possibly matching TRBD1 (5 bases). The CDR3 contains 14 residues. Germline V gene data show CDR1 as SGHTA and CDR2 as FQGNSA. V was trimmed by 6 bases and J by 4 bases, leaving 15 bases between them. CDR3 sequence (DNA): TGTGCCAGCAGTTCGCGGGGGATTCGCTATGGCTACACCTTC. Translated, it gives CASSSRGIRYGYTF.

This clonotype was recorded at least ten times. The V call is TRBV10-3, the J call TRBJ2-1; D may match TRBD1 or TRBD2 (5 bases each). Germline V gives CDR1 ENHRY, CDR2 SYGVKD. V lost 0 bases to trimming and J lost 8 bases, with 14 bases between them. CDR3 length: 15 residues. The CDR3 nucleotides read TGTGCCATCAGTGAGTCAGGGACCCGAGGCTATGAGCAGTTCTTC. Residues: CAISESGTRGYEQFF.

This chain joins TRBV7-2 and TRBJ2-7; D may be TRBD1 or TRBD2 (5 bases each). The J call may be mistaken, given a closer DNA end match to TRBJ2-5. The CDR3 runs to 15 residues. Germline CDR1 and CDR2: SGHTA and FQGNSA. The CDR3 region has the DNA TGTGCCAGCACTCCGACCGGGACCCCCGGGGCGACCCAGTACTTC. As protein: CASTPTGTPGATQYF.

The sample holds one count of this clonotype. This sequence joins TRBV18 and TRBJ2-7, with D maybe TRBD2 (5 bases). The CDR3 consists of 17 residues. Per germline, CDR1 KGHSH and CDR2 LQKENI. V was pared by 2 bases and J by 3 bases, with 20 bases between. The CDR3 bases are TGTGCCAGCTCACCAACGGACTTAATACCCTTCAGCTACGAGCAGTACTTC. Translation: CASSPTDLIPFSYEQYF.

The chain uses TRBV20-1 and TRBJ2-4; 12 nucleotides align to TRBD2. Gene TRBJ2-7 matches the end of the DNA better, so the J call may be wrong. The CDR3 runs to 13 residues. Per the germline V gene, CDR1 is DFQATT and CDR2 is SNEGSKA (reference sequence). CDR3 sequence reads: CSAGTSGHREQYF. The CDR3 DNA sequence: TGCAGTGCCGGGACTAGCGGGCATCGCGAGCAGTACTTC.

The V gene is TRBV6-5, the J gene TRBJ1-2, with 8 bases aligning to TRBD1. The CDR3 loop spans 16 amino acids. J was trimmed by 2 bases and V by 2 bases; bases with no gene match: 7. Germline-derived CDR1 and CDR2 are MNHEY and SVGAGI. The DNA of the CDR3 is TGTGCCAGCAGTTACACGCCCGGGACAGGAAACTATGGCTACACCTTC. This codes for CASSYTPGTGNYGYTF.

The gene calls are TRBV6-4 and TRBJ2-2; TRBD2 is a possible D gene (5 bases). Trimming took off 0 bases at V and 0 bases at J, with 5 bases between the two ends. The CDR3 extends over 15 amino acids. From germline, CDR1 is MRHNA and CDR2 SNTAGT. CDR3 loop: CASSDSSANTGELFF. DNA of the CDR3: TGTGCCAGCAGTGACTCTAGCGCGAACACCGGGGAGCTGTTTTTT.

The genes are TRBV6-2 or TRBV6-3 and TRBJ1-5; no definite D call. This CDR3 has 13 amino acids. Trimming removed 4 bases from V and 7 bases from J, with 11 bases in between. The V gene's germline CDR1 is MNHEY and CDR2 SVGEGT. CDR3: CASSSFIRQPQHF. CDR3 in DNA: TGTGCCAGCAGTTCCTTTATCCGACAGCCCCAGCATTTT.

This chain's CDR3 is CASSQVRFVTGGLNTEAFF. CDR3 in DNA: TGTGCCAGCAGCCAAGTTCGGTTCGTGACAGGGGGCTTAAACACTGAAGCTTTCTTT. The chain uses TRBV3-1 and TRBJ1-1; 10 bases map to TRBD1. The CDR3 totals 19 residues. V lost 1 base, J lost 2 bases, and 13 bases stayed unmatched. Germline V lookup: CDR1 LGHDT, CDR2 YNNKEL (reference sequence).

This clonotype was observed a handful of times. The chain recombines TRBV29-1 with TRBJ1-2; 8 bases are a match to TRBD1. V gave up 1 base and J gave up 5 bases; unmatched junction bases: 9. The CDR3 totals 15 residues. Per germline, CDR1 SQVTM and CDR2 ANQGSEA. CDR3 DNA sequence: TGCAGCGTTGAAGTGGCAGGGGGCGCATGTTATGGCTACACCTTC. It is translated as CSVEVAGGACYGYTF.

This clonotype was seen only a few times. This rearrangement joins TRBV6-6 to TRBJ2-7; D gene unclear. Looked up from germline, CDR1 is MNHNY and CDR2 is SVGAGI (reference sequence). The ends were cut back, 0 bases at V and 2 bases at J, with 14 bases in the middle. There are 16 residues in the CDR3. In DNA form, the CDR3 reads TGTGCCAGCAGTTACTCGAAAGCTACTCCGACCTACGAGCAGTACTTC. The encoded protein is CASSYSKATPTYEQYF.

In regard to this clonotype: This clone may be a read error of a much larger clone one base away. The CDR3 DNA reads as TGTGCCAGCGGTTACTACGGCGGTAGCTCCTACGAGCAGTACTTC. Translation: CASGYYGGSSYEQYF. V and J are TRBV6-5 and TRBJ2-7; D gene uncertain. The CDR3 covers 15 residues. The germline V gene has CDR1 MNHEY and CDR2 SVGAGI.

As to this clonotype: With a much larger clone just one base away, this may be a read error. The chain is built from TRBV7-7 and TRBJ2-7, with TRBD2 matching 8 bases. The DNA matches TRBJ2-5 better at its end, which makes the J call doubtful. CDR1 is SSHAT and CDR2 is FNYEAQ in the germline V gene (reference sequence). The CDR3 covers 14 residues. The CDR3 bases are TGTGCTAGCAGCTTAGCGGGGCACGGGGAGACCCAGTACTTC. It yields the protein CASSLAGHGETQYF.

This clonotype appeared many times. V is TRBV6-2 or TRBV6-3 and J is TRBJ2-3, with TRBD2 matching over 8 bases. V was pared by 5 bases and J by 0 bases, with 1 base of the junction left unmatched. The CDR3 loop spans 14 amino acids. Germline-derived CDR1 and CDR2 are MNHEY and SVGEGT. CDR3 bases: TGTGCCAGCAGTCGCGGGGGGAGCACAGATACGCAGTATTTT. This codes for CASSRGGSTDTQYF.